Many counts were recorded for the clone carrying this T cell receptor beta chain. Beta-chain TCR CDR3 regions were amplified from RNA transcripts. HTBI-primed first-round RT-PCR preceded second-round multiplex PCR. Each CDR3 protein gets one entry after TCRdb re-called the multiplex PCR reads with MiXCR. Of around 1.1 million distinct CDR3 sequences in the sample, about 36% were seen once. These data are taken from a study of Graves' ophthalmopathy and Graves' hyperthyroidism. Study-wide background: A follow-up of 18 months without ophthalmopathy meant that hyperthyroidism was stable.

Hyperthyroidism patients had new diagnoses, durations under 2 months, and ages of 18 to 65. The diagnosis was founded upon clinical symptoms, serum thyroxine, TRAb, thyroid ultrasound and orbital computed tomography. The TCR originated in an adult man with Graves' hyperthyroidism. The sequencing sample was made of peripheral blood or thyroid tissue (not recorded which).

CDR3 nucleotide sequence: TGTGCCAGCAGCCTCTACCTTGCGGGAGATCAAGAGACCCAGTACTTC. As protein: CASSLYLAGDQETQYF. The rearrangement links TRBV14 to TRBJ2-5; TRBD2 matches 7 bases. J gave up 2 bases and V 4 bases, and 10 bases lay outside the gene matches. The CDR3 is 16 amino acids. Germline V gives CDR1 SGHDN, CDR2 FVKESK.